This TCR beta chain was recovered during a study of spatial heterogeneity in lung cancer (dated by TCRdb to about 2019). Concerning the study at large: Beta-chain transcripts were consistently detected in greater numbers than alpha-chain transcripts, which likely reflected higher beta-chain transcript abundance. In non-small cell lung cancer, the study quantitatively compared TCR alpha and beta repertoires across several tumor regions, matched nontumor lung, and blood. In the raw uncorrected reads, each unique combination of TCR and UMI appeared more than ten times on average. A strong correlation was found between TCR transcript counts in tumor regions and a T cell transcriptional module score from matched bulk RNA-seq. Nonsynonymous mutation counts, determined by whole-exome sequencing of tumor tissue, were related to TCR repertoire features. At surgery, 200 or so tumor regions, approximately 64 matched nontumor lung samples and 45 to 60 PBMC samples were TCR-sequenced for both alpha and beta chains.

Summary of the overall study and its limitations: The number of expanded intratumoral alpha and beta TCRs correlated with the tumor nonsynonymous mutation count. Estimated TCR-seq coverage of tumor T cells was only around 7.2% for alpha chains and about 14% for beta chains. Counts of ubiquitous and regional expanded TCRs correlated with counts of ubiquitous and regional nonsynonymous mutations, respectively. Confirming at a functional level the hypothesis that regional TCRs recognize regional mutations was considered to require additional single-cell paired TCR alpha and beta sequencing.

The CDR3 spans 14 residues, from the cysteine through the phenylalanine. Left in the record is the CDR3 DNA by itself, 42 bases read in frame from the first base. The CDR1 and CDR2 encoded by the germline V gene are SGHDT and YYEEEE. The V and J ends are trimmed by 0 bases and 11 bases, leaving 12 bases between them. Of note for this clonotype: Its specific antigen is unknown. Per-base quality was not reported, and no clone a single base away is much larger than it.

This sample's time point label indicates: sample taken at primary tumor resection. Donors were around 69 patients with early-stage, untreated non-small cell lung cancer from the lung TRACERx cohort. TCR sequencing used whole RNA extracted from tumor and nontumor lung tissue, or from cryopreserved PBMC samples, without cell sorting. A patient was chosen for TCR sequencing only when enough RNA was available from at least two tumor regions. A lung pathologist reviewed the tumor and adjacent nontumor lung specimens before the specimens were selected. Library method: 5' RACE. TCRdb names NextSeq 500 as the instrument used. In the TCR library protocol, a unique molecular identifier was attached to each TCR cDNA molecule so that PCR and sequencing errors could be corrected. In the source study's methods: TCR identification, UMI-based error correction and CDR3 extraction were performed with Decombinator tools. TCRs above a frequency of 2 per 1,000, corresponding to the top 1% of the tumor frequency distribution, were defined as expanded. Expanded tumor TCRs were classed as regional if statistically deemed absent (corrected P<0.05) from at least one tumor region, otherwise ubiquitous. Renyi diversity was computed with the R vegan package after each repertoire had been subsampled 100 times to 5,000 TCRs. CDR3 similarity networks were constructed using string-kernel similarity of amino acid triplets, with links drawn between CDR3s whose pairwise similarity was above 0.82. TCRdb redid the processing of the public reads, applying fastp at Q25 and MiXCR, and retained in-frame beta chains. Rows with a matching CDR3 protein are joined into one entry that keeps the most common DNA and genes. The authors' filters were not applied to this entry. In this sample the table shows 10,000 or so distinct CDR3 sequences, approximately 12% of which occur a single time. The leading ten clones occupy about an eighth of the sample.

The sequencing here drew on lung tumor tissue, taken at surgery. Rearrangement joined TRBV5-6 to TRBJ2-6; a tentative D call is TRBD1 (6 bases match). The clonotype originates from a female donor with early-stage non-small cell lung cancer. The sequence in DNA is TGTGCCAGCAGCTTGGTAGGACAGAACTACGTCCTGACTTTC. Translation gives CASSLVGQNYVLTF.